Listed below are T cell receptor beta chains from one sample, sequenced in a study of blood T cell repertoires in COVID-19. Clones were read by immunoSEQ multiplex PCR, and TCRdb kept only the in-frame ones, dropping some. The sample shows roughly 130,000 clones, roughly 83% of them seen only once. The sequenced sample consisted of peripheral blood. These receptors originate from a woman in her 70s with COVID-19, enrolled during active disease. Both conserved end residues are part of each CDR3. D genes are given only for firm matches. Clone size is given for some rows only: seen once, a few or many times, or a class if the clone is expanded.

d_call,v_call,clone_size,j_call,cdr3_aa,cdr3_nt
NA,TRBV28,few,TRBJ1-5,CASSLGGWEPQHF,TGTGCCAGCAGTTTGGGGGGTTGGGAACCCCAGCATTTT
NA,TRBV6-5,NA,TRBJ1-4,CASTLRINEKLFF,TGTGCCAGCACTCTGCGGATTAATGAAAAACTGTTTTTT
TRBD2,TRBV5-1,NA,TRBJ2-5,CASSSSLAGGRETQYF,TGCGCCAGCAGCTCGTCACTAGCGGGGGGGAGAGAGACCCAGTACTTC
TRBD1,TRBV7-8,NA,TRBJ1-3,CASSSGTGGLRDTIYF,TGTGCCAGCAGCTCCGGGACAGGGGGCCTGAGAGACACCATATATTTT
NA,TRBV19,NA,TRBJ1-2,CASLRKGGPPNYGYTF,TGTGCCAGCCTGAGGAAGGGGGGGCCACCTAACTATGGCTACACCTTC
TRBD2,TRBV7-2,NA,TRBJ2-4,CASSLGRGLAKNIQYF,TGTGCCAGCAGCTTAGGGCGGGGGTTAGCCAAAAACATTCAGTACTTC
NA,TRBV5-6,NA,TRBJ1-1,CASSPALNSGTEAFF,TGTGCCAGCAGCCCCGCCCTCAACAGTGGAACTGAAGCTTTCTTT
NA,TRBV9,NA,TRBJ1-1,CASSAGRTRNTEAFF,TGTGCCAGCAGCGCGGGCCGGACAAGGAACACTGAAGCTTTCTTT
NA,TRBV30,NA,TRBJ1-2,CAWSGEGGGYTF,TGTGCCTGGAGCGGGGAGGGAGGAGGCTACACCTTC
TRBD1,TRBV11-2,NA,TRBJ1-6,CASSLGTGTSPLHF,TGTGCCAGCAGCTTAGGGACAGGGACTTCACCCCTCCACTTT
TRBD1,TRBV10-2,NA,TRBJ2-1,CASSTGQGLPQFF,TGCGCCAGCAGTACGGGACAGGGCCTCCCCCAGTTCTTC
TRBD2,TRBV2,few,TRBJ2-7,CASKGTISYEQYF,TGTGCCAGCAAGGGGACTATCTCCTACGAGCAGTACTTC
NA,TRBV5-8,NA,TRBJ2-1,CASSLVRSSYNEQFF,TGTGCCAGCAGCTTGGTTCGTAGCTCCTACAATGAGCAGTTCTTC
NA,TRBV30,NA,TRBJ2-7,CAWRPPGGRGALEQYF,TGTGCCTGGAGGCCGCCGGGTGGCAGGGGGGCCCTCGAGCAGTACTTC
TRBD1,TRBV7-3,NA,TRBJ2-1,CASTPGTGGNEQFF,TGTGCCAGCACCCCCGGGACAGGGGGCAATGAGCAGTTCTTC
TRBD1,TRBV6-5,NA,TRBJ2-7,CASRDRGSYEQYF,TGTGCCAGCAGGGACAGGGGTTCCTACGAGCAGTACTTC
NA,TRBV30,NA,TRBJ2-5,CAWSGGQGGGETQYF,TGTGCCTGGAGTGGAGGACAGGGCGGGGGAGAGACCCAGTACTTC
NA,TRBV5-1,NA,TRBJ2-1,CASSTDRSSYNEQFF,TGCGCCAGCAGCACCGACAGGAGCTCCTACAATGAGCAGTTCTTC
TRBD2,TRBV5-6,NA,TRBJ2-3,CASELGPSGGLEDTQYF,TGTGCCAGCGAATTGGGGCCCAGCGGGGGTCTGGAAGATACGCAGTATTTT
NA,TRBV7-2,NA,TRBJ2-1,CASSSSAGTYNEQFF,TGTGCCAGCAGCTCGTCGGCGGGGACCTACAATGAGCAGTTCTTC
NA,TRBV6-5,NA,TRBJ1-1,CASRTRMNTEAFF,TGTGCCAGTCGTACCAGGATGAACACTGAAGCTTTCTTT
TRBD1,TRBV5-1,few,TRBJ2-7,CASSPGQGGTYEQYF,TGCGCCAGCAGCCCCGGACAGGGGGGTACCTACGAGCAGTACTTC
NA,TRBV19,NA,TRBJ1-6,CASRNRDYNSPLHF,TGTGCCAGTAGGAACAGGGACTATAATTCACCCCTCCACTTT
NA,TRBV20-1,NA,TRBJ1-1,CSASEVSRGTEAFF,TGCAGTGCTAGTGAGGTCTCAAGGGGCACTGAAGCTTTCTTT